This T cell receptor beta chain was sequenced for a study of T cell responses to AZD1222 COVID-19 vaccine listed by TCRdb under 2021. Some background on the complete study: AZD1222 recipients given second doses at about 4 weeks or at about 12 weeks were pooled, since spike-specific TCR depth and breadth were not found to differ between the two schedules. A total of 230 to 250 trial participants underwent TCR sequencing, of whom some 200 had received two doses of AZD1222 and some 25 had received two doses of the MenACWY control vaccine. Trial participants were enrolled by age into 18-55, 56-69 and 70-plus year subgroups, with roughly 150, 30 and 60 TCR-sequenced participants respectively. Overall study results and their limits: Conclusions about previously exposed vaccinees are limited, since just 5 or 6 AZD1222 recipients were seropositive for SARS-CoV-2 at baseline. A significant rise in spike-specific TCR breadth and depth was observed after two AZD1222 doses relative to day 0 and relative to MenACWY recipients. In the small 56-69-year group, the increase in depth fell short of significance, most likely because of low power. Reportedly, almost half of the unique spike-specific TCRs recognized epitopes lying outside the regions that are mutated in the B.1.351 and B.1.1.7 variants. The vaccine-associated CD4 TCRs covered the entire spike protein, and the dominant responses fell in regions 160-218 and 743-854. Most participants were white British and females outnumbered males, and the authors suggested that clonal diversity may have been underestimated. No day 14 peak-response samples were available, so repertoires were characterized only after the peak T cell response.

The CDR3 regions of human TCRbeta chains were analyzed by immunosequencing. Processing in the source paper ran as follows. TCRs in the repertoires were matched against a reference library of SARS-CoV-2-specific TCRs that had been generated with the MIRA antigen-specificity platform. Breadth was defined as the fraction of unique TCRs that were SARS-CoV-2-associated. Depth was defined as the fraction of total T cells that were SARS-CoV-2-associated. Each spike-specific TCR was assigned to its reactive spike region and to a CD4 or CD8 class using the MIRA data. Log10-transformed breadth and depth values were compared by one-way ANOVA with Sidak's multiple comparisons tests. Here the immuneACCESS table is served through TCRdb, limited to in-frame sequences with V and J called. Missing clones are a known gap in these copies; in checked studies unresolved V genes cover under half, and the rest lacks a known reason. Clonal size and the V and J genes are those of that table, whereas D and trimming came from the DNA. The sample includes about 100,000 clones, with 84% observed a single time. The ten most abundant clones make up around 15% of the sample.

CDR1 LNHNV and CDR2 YYDKDF were looked up in the germline V gene (reference sequence). Trimming takes 4 bases off V and 2 bases off J; junction bases not matched to a gene: 10. The CDR3 starts with the cysteine, ends with the phenylalanine, and has 17 residues. Only CDR3 DNA is held: 51 bases, read in frame from base 1. In the paper's terms, the time point label means: baseline before first vaccination. Vaccinee samples were obtained from the UK trials COV001 and COV002, which included a single-blind randomized controlled phase 2/3 trial of AZD1222 (ChAdOx1 nCoV-19) in healthy adults. For TCRbeta chain sequencing, PBMC samples were collected from trial participants at day 0 and at day 28 after the second dose. Worth noting for this clone: Its antigen is currently not known. Base-call qualities are not available, and no considerably larger clone is one nucleotide away.

Recombination joined TRBV15 with TRBJ2-2; 7 bases in the middle match TRBD2. Sample: peripheral blood, taken on day 0 of AZD1222 vaccination. This receptor was obtained from an adult in good health. The CDR3 region: CATSTPRGTTNTGELFF. The nucleotide sequence reads as follows: TGTGCCACCAGCACCCCCCGAGGGACTACCAACACCGGGGAGCTGTTTTTT. The full variable domain, with segments outside the CDR3 supplied by the reference TRBV15 and TRBJ2-2 proteins, appears as DAMVIQNPRYQVTQFGKPVTLSCSQTLNHNVMYWYQQKSSQAPKLLFHYYDKDFNNEADTPDNFQSRRPNTSFCFLDIRSPGLGDTAMYLCATSTPRGTTNTGELFFGEGSRLTVL.